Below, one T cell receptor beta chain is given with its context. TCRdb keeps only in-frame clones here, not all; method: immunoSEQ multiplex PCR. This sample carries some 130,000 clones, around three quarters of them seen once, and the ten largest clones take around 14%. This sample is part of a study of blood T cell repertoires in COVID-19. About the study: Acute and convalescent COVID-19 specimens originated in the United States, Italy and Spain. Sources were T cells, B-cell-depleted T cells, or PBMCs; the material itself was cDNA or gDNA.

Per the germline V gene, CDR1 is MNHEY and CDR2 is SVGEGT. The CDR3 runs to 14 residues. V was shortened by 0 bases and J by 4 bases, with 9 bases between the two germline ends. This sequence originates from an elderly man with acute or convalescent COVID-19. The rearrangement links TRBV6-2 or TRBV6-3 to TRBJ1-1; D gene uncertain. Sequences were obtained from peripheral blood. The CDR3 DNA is TGTGCCAGCAGTTACTCGAGAATGAGCACTGAAGCTTTCTTT. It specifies CASSYSRMSTEAFF.